These 27 T cell receptor beta chains were all obtained from the same sample, sequenced in a study of shared clonotypes between healthy human individuals. TCRdb's table, derived via immunoSEQ multiplex PCR, lists solely in-frame clones and lacks some. The table shows about 2.5 million clones, with 85% to 95% occurring only once. The sample consisted of naive CD4+ T cells from PBMCs. This sample's subset: CD45RA+ positively selected. All receptors come from a man aged 18 to 30 in good health. Some clones in this sample may be carry-over from other donors' samples.

The chain is built from TRBV5-1 and TRBJ2-7; 8 bases are shared with TRBD1. Germline-derived CDR1 and CDR2 are SGHRS and YFSETQ. This CDR3 region has 15 residues. V was clipped by 3 bases and J by 0 bases; unmatched bases: 5. The CDR3 DNA follows: TGCGCCAGCAGCTCATGGGGACAGGCCTCCTACGAGCAGTACTTC. The encoded protein is CASSSWGQASYEQYF. Filled out from reference TRBV5-1 and TRBJ2-7, the complete variable domain reads KAGVTQTPRYLIKTRGQQVTLSCSPISGHRSVSWYQQTPGQGLQFLFEYFSETQRNKGNFPGRFSGRQFSNSRSEMNVSTLELGDSALYLCASSSWGQASYEQYFGPGTRLTVT.

The CDR3 coding sequence is TGTGCCTGGACAAGAATGCGAGAGCAGTACTTC. This encodes CAWTRMREQYF. The rearrangement links TRBV30 to TRBJ2-5; D is unclear. Trimming pared 4 bases from V and 11 bases from J, leaving 14 bases between. CDR1 is GTSNPN, CDR2 SVGIG, per germline (reference sequence). The CDR3 loop spans 11 amino acids.

Of note for this clone: Other DNA sequences within the sample encode an identical CDR3. The chain couples TRBV6-1 to TRBJ2-7, with TRBD1 matching over 7 bases. V shed 6 bases and J 6 bases; nucleotides not matched to a gene: 5. This CDR3 has 12 residues. Germline CDR1 reads MNHNS; CDR2 reads SASEGT. CDR3 protein: CASSHRGSEQYF. The CDR3, as DNA: TGTGCCAGCAGCCACAGGGGTTCCGAGCAGTACTTC.

The chain combines TRBV7-3 with TRBJ2-1; 9 bases line up with TRBD2. Germline V gene data show CDR1 as SGHTA and CDR2 as FQGTGA. This CDR3 contains 15 residues. Trimming cost V 5 bases and J 0 bases; bases outside gene matches: 2. CDR3 protein: CASSMTSGSYNEQFF. DNA of the CDR3: TGTGCCAGCAGCATGACTAGCGGCTCCTACAATGAGCAGTTCTTC.

V and J are TRBV2 and TRBJ2-1; 7 bases are shared with TRBD2. Germline CDR1 is SNHLY and CDR2 is FYNNEI. Germline trimming cut 10 bases from V and 7 bases from J; bases unmatched to any gene: 13. The CDR3 covers 14 residues. CDR3 sequence: CATASDGRGNEQFF. Here the CDR3 DNA reads TGTGCCACCGCAAGCGATGGGAGGGGAAATGAGCAGTTCTTC.

The chain employs TRBV6-6 and TRBJ1-4; possibly TRBD1 for D (5 bases). The germline V and J ends were trimmed by 2 bases and 8 bases, with 9 bases remaining between them. Germline assignment: CDR1 MNHNY and CDR2 SVGAGI (reference sequence). The CDR3 sequence is 13 residues long. This CDR3 reads CASSYGGAEKLFF. The CDR3 DNA reads TGTGCCAGCAGTTACGGGGGTGCCGAAAAACTGTTTTTT.

This sequence joins TRBV30 and TRBJ2-3; D is possibly TRBD2 (5 bases). Germline-derived CDR1 and CDR2 are GTSNPN and SVGIG (reference sequence). V was trimmed by 6 bases and J by 6 bases, leaving 16 bases between them. The CDR3 spans 13 residues. CDR3 bases: TGTGCCTGTCTTAAGGACCGGGATGATACGCAGTATTTT. It is translated as CACLKDRDDTQYF.

The V and J genes are TRBV11-3 and TRBJ2-1; no clear D gene. CDR1 and CDR2 from the germline V gene are SGHNT and YENEEA. V was cut by 2 bases and J by 5 bases, with 7 bases left in between. CDR3 size: 13 residues. Written as DNA, the CDR3 is TGTGCCAGCAGCTTACAACTACACAATGAGCAGTTCTTC. Amino acids: CASSLQLHNEQFF.

The chain uses TRBV7-6 and TRBJ1-5; a possible D gene is TRBD1 (5 bases). The ends were cut back, 4 bases at V and 7 bases at J, with 23 bases in the middle. Germline V gene lookup returns CDR1 SGHVS and CDR2 FNYEAQ. The CDR3 is made up of 17 amino acids. The CDR3 region is CASSSRRFQGGGQPQHF. CDR3 nucleotide sequence: TGTGCCAGCAGCTCCCGAAGATTTCAGGGAGGAGGCCAGCCCCAGCATTTT.

This sequence joins TRBV6-1 and TRBJ1-5, with TRBD1 matching 10 bases. Germline CDR1 and CDR2: MNHNS and SASEGT. The trim removed 6 bases at V and 5 bases at J, leaving 4 bases unmatched. The CDR3 totals 14 residues. The CDR3 spells CASSLDRGDQPQHF. The CDR3 nucleotides are TGTGCCAGCAGCTTGGACAGGGGGGATCAGCCCCAGCATTTT.

The V call is TRBV27, the J call TRBJ1-2; 9 bases align to TRBD1. The V gene's germline CDR1 is MNHEY and CDR2 SMNVEV (reference sequence). Trimming removed 3 bases from V and 5 bases from J; junction bases left unmatched: 16. This CDR3 comprises 18 residues. The CDR3 DNA reads as TGTGCCAGCAGTTTCTGGGGACAGGGTATTTCGAGTGGGTATGGCTACACCTTC. It translates to CASSFWGQGISSGYGYTF.

This clone appeared a few times. This chain links TRBV2 with TRBJ2-7; 8 nucleotides align to TRBD1. V was pared by 11 bases and J by 2 bases, with 5 bases of the junction left unmatched. CDR1 and CDR2 from the germline V gene are SNHLY and FYNNEI. The CDR3 is 12 amino acids. The CDR3 protein is CAGGQETYEQYF. CDR3 in DNA: TGTGCCGGGGGACAGGAAACCTACGAGCAGTACTTC.

This clone was found once. V is TRBV18 and J is TRBJ2-7; 9 bases are shared with TRBD2. The CDR3 totals 17 residues. V lost 0 bases, J lost 3 bases, and 9 bases stayed unmatched. CDR1 and CDR2 (germline): KGHSH, LQKENI. Written as DNA, the CDR3 is TGTGCCAGCTCACCACCCGTTACTAGCGGGCCAGACTACGAGCAGTACTTC. Residues: CASSPPVTSGPDYEQYF.

V is TRBV5-6 and J is TRBJ1-2, with 7 bases that match TRBD1. Looked up from germline, CDR1 is SGHDT and CDR2 is YYEEEE. Trimming cost V 4 bases and J 4 bases; bases outside gene matches: 4. This CDR3 has 13 amino acids. The CDR3: CASSPGQVYGYTF. The CDR3 nucleotides are TGTGCCAGCAGCCCCGGACAGGTCTATGGCTACACCTTC.

This clone is a singleton in its sample. V gene TRBV28 combines with J gene TRBJ2-1, with D possibly being TRBD2 (6 bases). Germline CDR1 is MDHEN and CDR2 is SYDVKM. The CDR3 is 14 amino acids. Deletions cut 6 bases from V and 9 bases from J, with 18 bases between. This CDR3 reads CASRAGQRGGEQFF. In DNA form, the CDR3 reads TGTGCCAGCAGGGCGGGGCAGAGGGGTGGTGAGCAGTTCTTC.

J is TRBJ2-6 and V is TRBV4-1; D is perhaps TRBD2 (5 bases). V lost 3 bases, J lost 0 bases, and 9 bases lay in between. This CDR3 has 16 amino acids. The V gene's germline CDR1 is MGHRA and CDR2 YSYEKL. The CDR3 sequence: CASSQGVNSGANVLTF. DNA for the CDR3: TGCGCCAGCAGCCAGGGAGTCAACTCTGGGGCCAACGTCCTGACTTTC.

This clone came up once. The CDR3 spells CASSPLVKETQYF. CDR3 nucleotides: TGTGCCAGCTCACCACTCGTTAAAGAGACCCAGTACTTC. The rearrangement uses TRBV18 and TRBJ2-5; D not certain. The CDR3 covers 13 residues. In germline, CDR1 is KGHSH, CDR2 LQKENI. Between the trimmed V and J ends, which lost 1 base and 3 bases, there was a span of 6 bases. Looking up the rest from reference TRBV18 and TRBJ2-5 gives the full variable domain: NAGVMQNPRHLVRRRGQEARLRCSPMKGHSHVYWYRQLPEEGLKFMVYLQKENIIDESGMPKERFSAEFPKEGPSILRIQQVVRGDSAAYFCASSPLVKETQYFGPGTRLLVL.

The chain links TRBV7-3 to TRBJ1-1, with D hard to call. Germline-derived CDR1 and CDR2 are SGHTA and FQGTGA. V was cut by 5 bases and J by 3 bases, with 19 bases left in between. CDR3 length: 16 residues. DNA of the CDR3: TGTGCCAGCAGCCCCCTATTAGTGTCGGCAGACACTGAAGCTTTCTTT. Its translation is CASSPLLVSADTEAFF.

This CDR3 reads CASSVKRGVGTQYF. The CDR3 region has the DNA TGCGCCAGCAGTGTGAAGCGGGGGGTAGGGACCCAGTACTTC. The J gene is TRBJ2-5, the V gene TRBV10-1; 9 nucleotides match TRBD2. Germline V CDR1 and CDR2: WNHNN, SYGVQD (reference sequence). With 4 bases clipped from V and 7 bases from J, the junction kept 7 bases outside the gene matches. This CDR3 contains 14 residues.

The CDR3 coding sequence is TGTGCCAGCTCACCGGTGGGAAGAGAGACCCAGTACTTC. This gives the protein CASSPVGRETQYF. This rearrangement joins TRBV18 to TRBJ2-5, with D unclear. The CDR3 is 13 residues long. V was shortened by 3 bases and J by 4 bases, with 9 bases between the two germline ends. Germline V lookup: CDR1 KGHSH, CDR2 LQKENI.

The chain carries TRBV2 and TRBJ1-1; no reliable D call. Trimming removed 5 bases from V and 1 base from J, with 11 bases in between. The CDR3 has 14 residues. Germline V CDR1 and CDR2: SNHLY, FYNNEI. DNA of the CDR3: TGTGCCAGCAGTTATTCCCCAGAGAACACTGAAGCTTTCTTT. Protein sequence: CASSYSPENTEAFF.

This clone was detected a few times. Additional DNA sequences in this sample encode the identical CDR3. The chain couples TRBV5-1 to TRBJ2-1, with D possibly TRBD2 on 5 matching bases. Germline V gene data show CDR1 as SGHRS and CDR2 as YFSETQ. V was clipped by 4 bases and J by 0 bases, with 5 bases between them. The CDR3 is 13 residues long. The CDR3 DNA reads TGCGCCAGCAGCGGAGGCTCCTACAATGAGCAGTTCTTC. Its translation: CASSGGSYNEQFF.

CDR3 DNA: TGCGCCAGCAGCCGAAATAGGGGCTCCTACAATGAGCAGTTCTTC. Protein product: CASSRNRGSYNEQFF. This rearrangement joins TRBV4-3 to TRBJ2-1; TRBD1 is a possible D gene (5 bases). The length of the CDR3 is 15 residues. The germline V and J ends were trimmed by 4 bases and 0 bases, with 10 bases remaining between them. CDR1 and CDR2 from the germline V gene are LGHNA and YSLEER.

This sequence joins TRBV6-1 and TRBJ1-2; 8 positions agree with TRBD1. Germline CDR1 reads MNHNS; CDR2 reads SASEGT. V lost 3 bases and J lost 8; bases outside the gene matches: 17. CDR3 size: 17 residues. This CDR3 is CASSEGGVATGVRGYTF. DNA for the CDR3: TGTGCCAGCAGTGAGGGGGGCGTTGCGACAGGGGTTCGAGGCTACACCTTC.

This sequence joins TRBV5-1 and TRBJ2-5, with 9 bases that match TRBD2. This CDR3 region has 16 residues. With V trimmed by 0 bases and J by 1 base, 4 bases remained unmatched. Germline CDR1 and CDR2: SGHRS and YFSETQ. The CDR3 DNA follows: TGCGCCAGCAGCTTGGAGCCTAGCGGGATCCAAGAGACCCAGTACTTC. Protein: CASSLEPSGIQETQYF.

This chain uses TRBV6-1 with TRBJ2-5, with 10 bases identical to TRBD1. Germline trimming cut 8 bases from V and 5 bases from J; bases unmatched to any gene: 11. This CDR3 has 15 amino acids. The germline gives CDR1 MNHNS, CDR2 SASEGT. The CDR3 coding sequence is TGTGCCAGCTATCCCCCGGGACAGGGGAGCGAGACCCAGTACTTC. It translates to CASYPPGQGSETQYF.

The V gene is TRBV6-5, the J gene TRBJ1-1; 7 bases map to TRBD1. V was clipped by 4 bases and J by 5 bases; unmatched bases: 10. The CDR3 is 15 residues long. CDR1 is MNHEY, CDR2 SVGAGI, per germline. The CDR3 nucleotides are TGTGCCAGCAGTTGGGGTACAGGGGTGAGGACTGAAGCTTTCTTT. It encodes CASSWGTGVRTEAFF.